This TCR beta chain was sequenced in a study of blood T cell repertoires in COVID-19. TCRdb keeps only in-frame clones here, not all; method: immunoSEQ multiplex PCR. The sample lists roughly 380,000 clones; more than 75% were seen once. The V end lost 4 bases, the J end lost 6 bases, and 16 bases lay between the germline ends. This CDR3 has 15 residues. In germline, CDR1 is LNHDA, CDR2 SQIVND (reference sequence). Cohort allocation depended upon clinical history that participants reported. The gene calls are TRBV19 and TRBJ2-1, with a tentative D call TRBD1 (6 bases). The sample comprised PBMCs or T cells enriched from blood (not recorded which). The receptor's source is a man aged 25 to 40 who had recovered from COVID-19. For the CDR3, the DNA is TGTGCCAGTAGTAAGGTGGCAGGGGCTTCCAATGAGCAGTTCTTC. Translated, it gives CASSKVAGASNEQFF.